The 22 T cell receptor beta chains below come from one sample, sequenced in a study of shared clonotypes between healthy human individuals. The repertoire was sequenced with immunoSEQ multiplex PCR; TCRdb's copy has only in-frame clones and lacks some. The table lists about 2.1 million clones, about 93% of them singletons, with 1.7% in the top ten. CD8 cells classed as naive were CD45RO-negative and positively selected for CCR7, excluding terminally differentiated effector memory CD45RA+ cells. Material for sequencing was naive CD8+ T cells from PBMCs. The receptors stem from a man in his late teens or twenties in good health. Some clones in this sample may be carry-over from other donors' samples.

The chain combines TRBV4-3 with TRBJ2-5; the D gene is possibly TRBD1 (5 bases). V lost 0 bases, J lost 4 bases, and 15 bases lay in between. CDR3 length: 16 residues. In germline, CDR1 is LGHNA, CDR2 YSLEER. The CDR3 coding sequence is TGCGCCAGCAGCCAAGATATCTGGTCAGGGCGAGAGACCCAGTACTTC. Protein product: CASSQDIWSGRETQYF.

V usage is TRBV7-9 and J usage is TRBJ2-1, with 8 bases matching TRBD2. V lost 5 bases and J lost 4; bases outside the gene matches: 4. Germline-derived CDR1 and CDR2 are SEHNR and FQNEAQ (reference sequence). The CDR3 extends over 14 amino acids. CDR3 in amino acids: CASSTSGGYNEQFF. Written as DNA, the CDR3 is TGTGCCAGCAGCACCTCGGGAGGGTACAATGAGCAGTTCTTC.

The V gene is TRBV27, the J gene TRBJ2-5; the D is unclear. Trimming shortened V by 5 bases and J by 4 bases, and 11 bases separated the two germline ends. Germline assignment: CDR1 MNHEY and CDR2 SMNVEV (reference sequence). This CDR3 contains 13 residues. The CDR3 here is CASSQQSSETQYF. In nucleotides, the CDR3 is TGTGCCAGCAGTCAGCAGTCCTCAGAGACCCAGTACTTC.

The CDR3 bases are TGCGCCAGCAGCTCGCGAACCGGGCGGCCTGAAGCTTTCTTT. Translation gives CASSSRTGRPEAFF. The chain has TRBV4-1 and TRBJ1-1; unclear D gene. Germline CDR1 MGHRA, CDR2 YSYEKL. V was trimmed by 5 bases and J by 6 bases, leaving 16 bases between them. The CDR3 is made up of 14 amino acids.

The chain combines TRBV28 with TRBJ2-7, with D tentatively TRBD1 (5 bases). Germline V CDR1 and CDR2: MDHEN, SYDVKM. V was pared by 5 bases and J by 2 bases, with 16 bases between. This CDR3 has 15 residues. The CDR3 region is CASSLPMTATYEQYF. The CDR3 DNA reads TGTGCCAGCAGTCTGCCAATGACAGCCACCTACGAGCAGTACTTC.

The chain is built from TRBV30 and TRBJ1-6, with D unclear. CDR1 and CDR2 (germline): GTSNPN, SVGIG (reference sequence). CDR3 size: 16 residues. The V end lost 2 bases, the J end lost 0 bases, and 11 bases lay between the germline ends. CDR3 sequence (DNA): TGTGCCTGGAGTTTTGGAGTGAGCTCCTATAATTCACCCCTCCACTTT. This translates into CAWSFGVSSYNSPLHF. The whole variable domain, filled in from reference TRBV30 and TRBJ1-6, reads SQTIHQWPATLVQPVGSPLSLECTVEGTSNPNLYWYRQAAGRGLQLLFYSVGIGQISSEVPQNLSASRPQDRQFILSSKKLLLSDSGFYLCAWSFGVSSYNSPLHFGNGTRLTVT.

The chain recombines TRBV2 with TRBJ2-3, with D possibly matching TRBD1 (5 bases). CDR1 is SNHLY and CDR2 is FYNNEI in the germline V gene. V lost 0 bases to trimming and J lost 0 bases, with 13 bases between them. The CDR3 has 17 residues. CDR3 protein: CASSEAGWRTSTDTQYF. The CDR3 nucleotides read TGTGCCAGCAGTGAAGCGGGGTGGCGGACAAGCACAGATACGCAGTATTTT.

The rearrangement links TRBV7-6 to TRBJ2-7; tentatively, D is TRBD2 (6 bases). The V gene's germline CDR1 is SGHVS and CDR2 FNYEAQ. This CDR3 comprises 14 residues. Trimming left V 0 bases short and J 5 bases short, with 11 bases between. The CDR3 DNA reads TGTGCCAGCAGCTTAGCCAGGCCGGGGGACGAGCAGTACTTC. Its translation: CASSLARPGDEQYF.

The CDR3 region is CASSLVPGELFF. DNA for the CDR3: TGTGCCAGCAGTCTAGTCCCCGGGGAGCTGTTTTTT. This chain connects TRBV28 to TRBJ2-2; D unclear. With 5 bases removed from V and 6 bases from J, the gap between germline ends came to 7 bases. This CDR3 has 12 amino acids. The V gene's germline CDR1 is MDHEN and CDR2 SYDVKM.

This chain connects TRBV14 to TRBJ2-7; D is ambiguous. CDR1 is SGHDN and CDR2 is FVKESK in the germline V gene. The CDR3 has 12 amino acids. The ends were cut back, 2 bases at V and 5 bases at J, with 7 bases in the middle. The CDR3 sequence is CASSQRWNEQYF. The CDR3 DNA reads TGTGCCAGCAGCCAAAGGTGGAACGAGCAGTACTTC.

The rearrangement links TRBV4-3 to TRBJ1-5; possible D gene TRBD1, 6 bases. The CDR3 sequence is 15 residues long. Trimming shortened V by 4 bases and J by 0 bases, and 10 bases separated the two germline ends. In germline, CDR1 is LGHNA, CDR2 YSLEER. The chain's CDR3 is CASSPQGNSNQPQHF. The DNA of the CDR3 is TGCGCCAGCAGCCCACAGGGTAATAGCAATCAGCCCCAGCATTTT.

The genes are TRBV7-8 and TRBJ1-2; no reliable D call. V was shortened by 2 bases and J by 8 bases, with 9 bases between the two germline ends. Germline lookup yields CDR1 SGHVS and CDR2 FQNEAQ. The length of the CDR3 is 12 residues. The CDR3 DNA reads TGTGCCAGCAGCTTAAAGGGTTGGGGCTACACCTTC. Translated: CASSLKGWGYTF.

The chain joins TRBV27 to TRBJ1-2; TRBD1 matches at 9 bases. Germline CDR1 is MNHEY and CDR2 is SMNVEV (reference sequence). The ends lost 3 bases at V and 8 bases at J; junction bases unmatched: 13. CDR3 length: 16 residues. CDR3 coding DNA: TGTGCCAGCAGTTTTTCCCCGGGACAGGGAGGTGGGGGCTACACCTTC. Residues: CASSFSPGQGGGGYTF.

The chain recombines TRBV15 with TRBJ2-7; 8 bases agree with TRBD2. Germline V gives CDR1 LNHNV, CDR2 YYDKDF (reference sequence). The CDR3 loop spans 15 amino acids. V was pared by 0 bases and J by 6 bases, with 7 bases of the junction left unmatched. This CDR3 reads CATSRDRRTSSEQYF. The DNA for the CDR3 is TGTGCCACCAGCAGAGATCGCCGGACTAGCAGCGAGCAGTACTTC.

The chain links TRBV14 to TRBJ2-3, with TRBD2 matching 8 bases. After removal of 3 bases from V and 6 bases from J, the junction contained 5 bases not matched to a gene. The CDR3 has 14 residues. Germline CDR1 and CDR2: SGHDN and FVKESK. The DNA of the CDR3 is TGTGCCAGCAGCCAGGGACTAGTTGTGGATACGCAGTATTTT. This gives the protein CASSQGLVVDTQYF.

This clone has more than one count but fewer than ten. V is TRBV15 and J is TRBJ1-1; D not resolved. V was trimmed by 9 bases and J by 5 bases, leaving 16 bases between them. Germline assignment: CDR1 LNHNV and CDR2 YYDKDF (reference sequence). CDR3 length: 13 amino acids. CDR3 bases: TGTGCCACTAAAACTCATATTCGGACTGAAGCTTTCTTT. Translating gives CATKTHIRTEAFF.

Here the CDR3 reads CASSLDWGLEADTQYF. DNA of the CDR3: TGTGCCAGCAGCTTAGATTGGGGACTAGAAGCAGATACGCAGTATTTT. The chain recombines TRBV11-2 with TRBJ2-3; 8 nucleotides line up with TRBD2. The CDR3 covers 16 residues. The germline gives CDR1 SGHAT, CDR2 FQNNGV. Trimming at V came to 0 bases and at J to 4 bases, leaving 6 bases not matched to a gene.

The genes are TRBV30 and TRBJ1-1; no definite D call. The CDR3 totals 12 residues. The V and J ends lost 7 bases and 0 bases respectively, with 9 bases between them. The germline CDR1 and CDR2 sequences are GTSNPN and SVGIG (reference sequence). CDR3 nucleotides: TGTGCCTCCGGGGTGGTGAACACTGAAGCTTTCTTT. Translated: CASGVVNTEAFF.

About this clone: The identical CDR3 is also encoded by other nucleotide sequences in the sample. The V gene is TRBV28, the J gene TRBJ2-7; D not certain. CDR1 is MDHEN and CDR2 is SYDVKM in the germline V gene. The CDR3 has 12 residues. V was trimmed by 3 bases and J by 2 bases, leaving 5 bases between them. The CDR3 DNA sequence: TGTGCCAGCAGTTTGAGCGCCTACGAGCAGTACTTC. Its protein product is CASSLSAYEQYF.

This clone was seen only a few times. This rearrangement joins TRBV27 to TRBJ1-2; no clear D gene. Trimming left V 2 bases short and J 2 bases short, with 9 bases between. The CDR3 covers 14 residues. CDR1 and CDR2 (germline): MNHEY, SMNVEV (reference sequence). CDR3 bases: TGTGCCAGCAGTTTAGGGTCTCAAAACTATGGCTACACCTTC. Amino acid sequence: CASSLGSQNYGYTF.

The CDR3 DNA is TGTGCCATCAGTGAGACCACTAGCGGGAGGACCTACAATGAGCAGTTCTTC. Translating it yields CAISETTSGRTYNEQFF. The chain employs TRBV10-3 and TRBJ2-1; TRBD2 aligns across 12 bases. Germline values: CDR1 ENHRY, CDR2 SYGVKD. V was clipped by 2 bases and J by 2 bases; unmatched bases: 4. The CDR3 covers 17 residues.

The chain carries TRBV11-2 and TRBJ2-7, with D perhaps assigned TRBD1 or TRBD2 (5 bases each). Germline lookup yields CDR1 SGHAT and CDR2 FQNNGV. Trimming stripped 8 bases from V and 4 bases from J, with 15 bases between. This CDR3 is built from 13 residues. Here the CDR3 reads CASSWDGFYEQYF. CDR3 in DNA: TGTGCCAGCTCCTGGGACGGATTTTACGAGCAGTACTTC.